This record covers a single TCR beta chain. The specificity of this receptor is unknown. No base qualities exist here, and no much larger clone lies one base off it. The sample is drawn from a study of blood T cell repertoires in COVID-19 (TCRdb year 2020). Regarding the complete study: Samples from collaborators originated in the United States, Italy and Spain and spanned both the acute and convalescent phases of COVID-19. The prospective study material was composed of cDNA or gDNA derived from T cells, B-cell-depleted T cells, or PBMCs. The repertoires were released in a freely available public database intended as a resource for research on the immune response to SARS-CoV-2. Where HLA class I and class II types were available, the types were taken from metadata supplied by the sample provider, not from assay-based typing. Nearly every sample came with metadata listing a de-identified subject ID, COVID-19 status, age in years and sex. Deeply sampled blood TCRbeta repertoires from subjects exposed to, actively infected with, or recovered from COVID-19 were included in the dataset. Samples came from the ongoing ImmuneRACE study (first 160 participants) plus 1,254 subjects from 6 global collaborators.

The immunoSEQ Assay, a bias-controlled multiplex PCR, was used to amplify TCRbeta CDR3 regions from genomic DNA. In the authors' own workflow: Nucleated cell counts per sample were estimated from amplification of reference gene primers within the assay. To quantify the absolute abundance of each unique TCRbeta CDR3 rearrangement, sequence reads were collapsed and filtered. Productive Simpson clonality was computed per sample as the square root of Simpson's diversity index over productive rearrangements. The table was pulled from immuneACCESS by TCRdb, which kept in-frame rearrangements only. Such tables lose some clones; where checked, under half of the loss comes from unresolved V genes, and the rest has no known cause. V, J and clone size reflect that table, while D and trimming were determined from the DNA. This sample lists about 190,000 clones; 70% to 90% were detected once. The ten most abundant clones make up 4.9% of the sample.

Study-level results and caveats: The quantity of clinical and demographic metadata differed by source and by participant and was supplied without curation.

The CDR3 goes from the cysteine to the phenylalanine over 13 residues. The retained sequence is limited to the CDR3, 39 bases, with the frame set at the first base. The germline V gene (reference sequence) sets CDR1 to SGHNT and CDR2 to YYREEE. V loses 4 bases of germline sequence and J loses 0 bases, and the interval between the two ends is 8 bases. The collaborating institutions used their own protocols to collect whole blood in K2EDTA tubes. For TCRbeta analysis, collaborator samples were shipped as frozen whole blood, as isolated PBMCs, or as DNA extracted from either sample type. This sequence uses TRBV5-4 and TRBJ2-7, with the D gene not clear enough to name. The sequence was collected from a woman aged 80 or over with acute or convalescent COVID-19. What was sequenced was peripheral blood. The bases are TGTGCCAGCAGCCCGACACCCTCCTACGAGCAGTACTTC. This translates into CASSPTPSYEQYF.